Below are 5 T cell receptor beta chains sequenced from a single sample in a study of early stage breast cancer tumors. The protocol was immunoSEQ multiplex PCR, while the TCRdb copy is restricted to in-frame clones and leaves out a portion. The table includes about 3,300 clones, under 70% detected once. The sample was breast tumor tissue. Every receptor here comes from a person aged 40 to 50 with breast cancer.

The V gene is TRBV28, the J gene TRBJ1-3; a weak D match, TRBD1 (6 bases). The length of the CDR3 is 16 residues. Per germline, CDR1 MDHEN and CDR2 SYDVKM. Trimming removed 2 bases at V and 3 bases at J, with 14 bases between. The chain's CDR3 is CASSLDNRAYGNTIYF. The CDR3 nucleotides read TGTGCCAGCAGTTTAGATAACAGGGCATATGGAAACACCATATATTTT.

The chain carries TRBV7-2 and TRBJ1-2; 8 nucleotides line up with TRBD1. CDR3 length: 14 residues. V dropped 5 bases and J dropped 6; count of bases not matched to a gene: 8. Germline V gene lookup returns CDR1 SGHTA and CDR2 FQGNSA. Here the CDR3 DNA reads TGTGCCAGCAGCAATTTTCAGGGGGCCCATGGCTACACCTTC. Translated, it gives CASSNFQGAHGYTF.

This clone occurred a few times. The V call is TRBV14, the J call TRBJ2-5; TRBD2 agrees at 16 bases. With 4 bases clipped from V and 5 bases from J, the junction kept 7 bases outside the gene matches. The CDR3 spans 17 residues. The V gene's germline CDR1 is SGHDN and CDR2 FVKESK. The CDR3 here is CASSLGLAGGPRETQYF. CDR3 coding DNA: TGTGCCAGCAGCCTGGGACTAGCGGGAGGGCCTCGGGAGACCCAGTACTTC.

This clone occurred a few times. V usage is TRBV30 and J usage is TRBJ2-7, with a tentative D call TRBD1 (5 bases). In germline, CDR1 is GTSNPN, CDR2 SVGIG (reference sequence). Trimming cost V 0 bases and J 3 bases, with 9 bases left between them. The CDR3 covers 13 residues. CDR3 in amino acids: CAWSVHRIYEQYF. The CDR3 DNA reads TGTGCCTGGAGTGTACACAGGATCTACGAGCAGTACTTC.

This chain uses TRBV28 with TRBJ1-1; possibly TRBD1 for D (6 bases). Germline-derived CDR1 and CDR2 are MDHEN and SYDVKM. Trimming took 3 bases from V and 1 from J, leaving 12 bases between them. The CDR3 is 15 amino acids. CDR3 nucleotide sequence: TGTGCCAGCAGTTTTCTAGGACAGACGAACACTGAAGCTTTCTTT. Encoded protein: CASSFLGQTNTEAFF.